The clone carrying this T cell receptor (beta chain) was observed many times. Universal primer sites and UMIs were introduced during 5'RACE template-switching synthesis of TCR cDNA. A single record per CDR3 protein comes from TCRdb applying MiXCR to the 5' RACE reads. The sample yields 30,000 or so distinct CDR3 sequences, 4.4% seen once. There are 16 residues in the CDR3. Looked up from germline, CDR1 is SQVTM and CDR2 is ANQGSEA. J gave up 5 bases and V 0 bases, and 9 bases lay outside the gene matches. These data belong to a study of T cells after yellow fever vaccination. Background on the study: Where fractions had low cell numbers, libraries were prepared from them with the SMART-Seq v4 Ultra Low Input RNA kit.

This clonotype was sampled from a man aged 25 to 45 who received the YFV17D yellow fever vaccine. This rearrangement joins TRBV29-1 to TRBJ2-1, with 8 bases fitting TRBD1. Here the sequenced sample was CD8+ T cells sorted from PBMCs, taken 5 days after the yellow fever booster vaccination. The CDR3 bases are TGCAGCGTTGAAGATACAGGGGGAAGGGGAAACAATGAGCAGTTCTTC. Protein: CSVEDTGGRGNNEQFF.